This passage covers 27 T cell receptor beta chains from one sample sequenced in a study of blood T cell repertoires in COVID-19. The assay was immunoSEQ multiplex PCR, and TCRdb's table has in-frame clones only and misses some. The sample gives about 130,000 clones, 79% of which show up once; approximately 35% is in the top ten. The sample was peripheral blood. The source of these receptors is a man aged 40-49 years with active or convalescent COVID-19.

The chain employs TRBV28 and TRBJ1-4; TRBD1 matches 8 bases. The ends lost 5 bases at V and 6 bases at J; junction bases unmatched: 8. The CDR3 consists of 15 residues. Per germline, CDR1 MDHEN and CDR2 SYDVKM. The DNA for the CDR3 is TGTGCCAGCAGTCGGCCCGACAGGGGTTATGAAAAACTGTTTTTT. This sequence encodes CASSRPDRGYEKLFF.

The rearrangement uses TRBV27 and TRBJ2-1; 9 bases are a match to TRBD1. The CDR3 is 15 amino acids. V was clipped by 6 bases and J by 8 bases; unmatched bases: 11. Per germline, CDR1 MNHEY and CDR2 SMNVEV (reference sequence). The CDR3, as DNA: TGTGCCAGCAGCGAACCGGGACAGGGTGTCTATGAGCAGTTCTTC. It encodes CASSEPGQGVYEQFF.

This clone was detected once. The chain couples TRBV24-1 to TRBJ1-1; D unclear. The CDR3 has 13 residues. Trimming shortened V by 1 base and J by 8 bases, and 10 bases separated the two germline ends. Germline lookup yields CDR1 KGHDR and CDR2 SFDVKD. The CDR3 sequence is CATSDFSSKEAFF. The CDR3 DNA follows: TGTGCCACCAGTGATTTTAGTTCCAAGGAAGCTTTCTTT.

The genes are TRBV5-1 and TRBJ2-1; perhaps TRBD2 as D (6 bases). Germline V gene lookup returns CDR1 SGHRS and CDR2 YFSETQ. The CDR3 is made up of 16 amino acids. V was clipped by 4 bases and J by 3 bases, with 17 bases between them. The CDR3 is CASSPGVPSSYNEQFF. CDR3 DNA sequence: TGCGCCAGCAGCCCGGGGGTCCCCTCAAGCTACAATGAGCAGTTCTTC.

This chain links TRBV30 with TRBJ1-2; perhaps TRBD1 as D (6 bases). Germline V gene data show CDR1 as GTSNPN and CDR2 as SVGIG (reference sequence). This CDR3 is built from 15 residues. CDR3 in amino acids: CATSGEGGGVYGYTF. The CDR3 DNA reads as TGTGCTACCTCAGGGGAGGGCGGGGGTGTCTATGGCTACACCTTC.

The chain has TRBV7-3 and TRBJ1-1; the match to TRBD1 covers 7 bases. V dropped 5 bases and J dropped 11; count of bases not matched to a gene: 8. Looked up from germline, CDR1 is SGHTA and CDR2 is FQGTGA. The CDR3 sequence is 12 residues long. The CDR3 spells CASSEDRVYAFF. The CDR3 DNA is TGTGCCAGCAGCGAAGACAGGGTGTACGCTTTCTTT.

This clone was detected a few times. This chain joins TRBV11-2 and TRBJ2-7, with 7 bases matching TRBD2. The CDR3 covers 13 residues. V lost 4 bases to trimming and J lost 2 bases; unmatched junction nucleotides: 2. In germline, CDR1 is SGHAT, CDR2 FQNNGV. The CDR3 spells CASSSSGTYEQYF. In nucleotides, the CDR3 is TGTGCCAGCAGCTCTAGCGGCACCTACGAGCAGTACTTC.

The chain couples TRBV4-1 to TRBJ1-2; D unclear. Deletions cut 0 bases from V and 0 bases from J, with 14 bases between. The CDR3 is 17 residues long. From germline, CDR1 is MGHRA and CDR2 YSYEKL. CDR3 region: CASSQDPGVVANYGYTF. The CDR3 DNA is TGCGCCAGCAGCCAAGATCCGGGAGTGGTAGCTAACTATGGCTACACCTTC.

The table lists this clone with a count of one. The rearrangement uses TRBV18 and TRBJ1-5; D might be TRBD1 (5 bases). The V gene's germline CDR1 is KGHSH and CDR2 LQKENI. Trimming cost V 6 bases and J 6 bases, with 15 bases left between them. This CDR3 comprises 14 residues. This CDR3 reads CASSSSGGGQPQHF. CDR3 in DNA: TGTGCCAGCTCCTCGAGCGGGGGAGGTCAGCCCCAGCATTTT.

Written as DNA, the CDR3 is TGTGGACTTAGGGGGACAGGGGGCAATCAGCCCCAGCATTTT. As protein: CGLRGTGGNQPQHF. The chain couples TRBV28 to TRBJ1-5; 10 positions match TRBD1. Germline V CDR1 and CDR2: MDHEN, SYDVKM. The CDR3 extends over 14 amino acids.

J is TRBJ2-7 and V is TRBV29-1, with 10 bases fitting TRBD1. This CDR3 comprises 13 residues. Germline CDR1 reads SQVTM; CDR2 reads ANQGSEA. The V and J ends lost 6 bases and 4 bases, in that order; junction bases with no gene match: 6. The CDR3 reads CSVGDRGGYEQYF. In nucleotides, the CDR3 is TGCAGCGTAGGGGACAGGGGTGGGTACGAGCAGTACTTC.

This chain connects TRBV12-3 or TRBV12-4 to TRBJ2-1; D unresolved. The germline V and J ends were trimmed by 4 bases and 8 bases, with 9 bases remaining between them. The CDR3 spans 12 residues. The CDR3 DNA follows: TGTGCCAGCAGTTCAGCAAGAGATGAGCAGTTCTTC. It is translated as CASSSARDEQFF.

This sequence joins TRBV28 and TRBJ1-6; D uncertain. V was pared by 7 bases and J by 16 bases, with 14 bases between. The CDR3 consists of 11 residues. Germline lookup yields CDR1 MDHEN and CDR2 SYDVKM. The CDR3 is CASMTRTPLHF. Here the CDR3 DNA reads TGTGCCAGCATGACTCGCACCCCGCTCCACTTT.

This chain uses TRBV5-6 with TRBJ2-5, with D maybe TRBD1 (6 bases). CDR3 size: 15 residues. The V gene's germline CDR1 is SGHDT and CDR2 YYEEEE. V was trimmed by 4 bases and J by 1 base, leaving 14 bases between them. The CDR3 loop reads CASSHGQILQETQYF. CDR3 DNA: TGTGCCAGCAGCCACGGACAGATACTCCAAGAGACCCAGTACTTC.

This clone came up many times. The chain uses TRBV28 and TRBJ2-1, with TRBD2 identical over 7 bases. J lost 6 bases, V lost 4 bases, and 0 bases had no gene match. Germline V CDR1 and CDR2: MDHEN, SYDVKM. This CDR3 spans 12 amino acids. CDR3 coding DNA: TGTGCCAGCAGTTGGACTAGCAATGAGCAGTTCTTC. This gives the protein CASSWTSNEQFF.

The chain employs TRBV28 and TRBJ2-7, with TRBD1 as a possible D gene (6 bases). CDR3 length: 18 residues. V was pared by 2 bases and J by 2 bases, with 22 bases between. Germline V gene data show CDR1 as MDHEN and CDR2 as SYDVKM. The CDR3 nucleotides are TGTGCCAGCAGTTTACGTGGATATACAGGGACGGTGGCCTACGAGCAGTACTTC. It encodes CASSLRGYTGTVAYEQYF.

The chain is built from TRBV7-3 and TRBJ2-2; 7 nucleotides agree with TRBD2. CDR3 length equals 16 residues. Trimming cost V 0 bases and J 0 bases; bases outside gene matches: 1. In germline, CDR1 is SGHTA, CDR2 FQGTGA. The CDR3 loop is CASSLTSGSNTGELFF. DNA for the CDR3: TGTGCCAGCAGCTTAACTAGCGGGTCGAACACCGGGGAGCTGTTTTTT.

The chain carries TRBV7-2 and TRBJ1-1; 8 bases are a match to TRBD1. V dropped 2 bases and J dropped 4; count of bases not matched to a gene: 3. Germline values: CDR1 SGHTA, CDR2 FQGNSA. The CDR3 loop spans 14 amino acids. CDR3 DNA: TGTGCCAGCAGCTTAAATCAGGGGGCCACTGAAGCTTTCTTT. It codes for CASSLNQGATEAFF. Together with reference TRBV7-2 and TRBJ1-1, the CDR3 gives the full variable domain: GAGVSQSPSNKVTEKGKDVELRCDPISGHTALYWYRQSLGQGLEFLIYFQGNSAPDKSGLPSDRFSAERTGGSVSTLTIQRTQQEDSAVYLCASSLNQGATEAFFGQGTRLTVV.

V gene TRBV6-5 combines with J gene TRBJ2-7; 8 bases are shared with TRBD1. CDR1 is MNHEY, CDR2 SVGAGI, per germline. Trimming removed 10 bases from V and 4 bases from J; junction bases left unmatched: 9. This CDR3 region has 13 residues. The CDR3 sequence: CATQGQAFYEQYF. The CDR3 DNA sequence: TGTGCCACCCAGGGACAGGCCTTTTACGAGCAGTACTTC.

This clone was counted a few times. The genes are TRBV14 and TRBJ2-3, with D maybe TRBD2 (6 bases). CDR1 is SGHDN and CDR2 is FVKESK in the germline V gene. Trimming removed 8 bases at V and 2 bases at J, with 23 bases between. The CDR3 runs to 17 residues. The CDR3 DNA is TGTGCCAGCTCAGCCTCCGGGACGGACTACCCCACAGATACGCAGTATTTT. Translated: CASSASGTDYPTDTQYF.

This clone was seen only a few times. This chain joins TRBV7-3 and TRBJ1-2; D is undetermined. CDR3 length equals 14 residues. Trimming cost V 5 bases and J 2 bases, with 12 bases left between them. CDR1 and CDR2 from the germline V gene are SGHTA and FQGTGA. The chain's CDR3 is CASSLGLKNYGYTF. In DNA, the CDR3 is TGTGCCAGCAGCCTTGGACTGAAGAACTATGGCTACACCTTC.

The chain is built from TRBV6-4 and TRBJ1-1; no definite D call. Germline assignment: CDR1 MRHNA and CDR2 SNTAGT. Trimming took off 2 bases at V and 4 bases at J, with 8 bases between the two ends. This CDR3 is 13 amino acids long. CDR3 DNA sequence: TGTGCCAGCAGTGACAGGGAGGGCACTGAAGCTTTCTTT. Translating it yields CASSDREGTEAFF.

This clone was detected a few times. Here the CDR3 reads CASSTPAGLGNQPQHF. CDR3 bases: TGTGCCAGTAGTACCCCTGCGGGGCTGGGCAATCAGCCCCAGCATTTT. V is TRBV19 and J is TRBJ1-5; D may be TRBD1 (5 bases). Germline V gene sequence: CDR1 LNHDA, CDR2 SQIVND (reference sequence). CDR3 length: 16 residues. The ends were cut back, 4 bases at V and 2 bases at J, with 15 bases in the middle.

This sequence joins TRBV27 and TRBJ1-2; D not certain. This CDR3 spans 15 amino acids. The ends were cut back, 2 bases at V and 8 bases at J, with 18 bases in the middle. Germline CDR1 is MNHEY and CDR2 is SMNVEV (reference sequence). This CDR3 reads CASSLSGSPMWGYTF. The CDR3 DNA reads TGTGCCAGCAGTTTAAGTGGTTCACCTATGTGGGGCTACACCTTC.

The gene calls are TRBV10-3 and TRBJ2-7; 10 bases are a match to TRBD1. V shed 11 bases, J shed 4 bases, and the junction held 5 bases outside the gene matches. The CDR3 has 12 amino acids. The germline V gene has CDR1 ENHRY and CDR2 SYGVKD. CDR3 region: CAARQGAYEQYF. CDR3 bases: TGTGCCGCCCGACAGGGGGCTTACGAGCAGTACTTC.

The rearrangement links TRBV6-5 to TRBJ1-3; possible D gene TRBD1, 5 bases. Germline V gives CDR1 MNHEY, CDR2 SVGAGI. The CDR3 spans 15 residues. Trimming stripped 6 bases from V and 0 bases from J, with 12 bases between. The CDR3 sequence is CASRDDGGSGNTIYF. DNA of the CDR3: TGTGCCAGCAGGGACGACGGGGGCTCTGGAAACACCATATATTTT.

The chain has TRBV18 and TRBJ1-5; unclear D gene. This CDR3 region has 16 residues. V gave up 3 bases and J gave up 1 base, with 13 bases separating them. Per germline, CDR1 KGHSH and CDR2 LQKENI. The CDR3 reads CASSPVGGNSNQPQHF. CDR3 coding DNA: TGTGCCAGCTCACCGGTAGGAGGGAACAGCAATCAGCCCCAGCATTTT.